This TCR beta chain was captured by sequencing in a study of blood T cells in healthy people across ages. The CDR3 sequence is 16 residues long. Germline trimming cut 4 bases from V and 5 bases from J; bases unmatched to any gene: 12. Germline V gene lookup returns CDR1 SGDLS and CDR2 YYNGEE. In this sample, this clonotype turned up a few times. Since a much larger clone is just one base distant, this may be a read error. Together with a sample-barcoded 5' primer, a J-beta primer mix was included in a second PCR lasting about 6 to 11 cycles. From the 5' RACE reads, TCRdb called clonotypes with MiXCR, one entry per CDR3 protein. The sample records hundreds of thousands of distinct CDR3 sequences, roughly 32% being singletons.

The specimen sequenced was blood. This sequence originates from a woman older than 75 in good health. V is TRBV9 and J is TRBJ2-1, with TRBD2 matching over 7 bases. For the CDR3, the DNA is TGTGCCAGCAGCCCCCGACCAGCGGGGACGAACAATGAGCAGTTCTTC. This sequence encodes CASSPRPAGTNNEQFF.